This T cell receptor (beta chain) stems from a study of blood T cell repertoires in COVID-19. Overall study context: Some COVID-19 samples were acute and others convalescent; all came from the United States, Italy and Spain. Sources were T cells, B-cell-depleted T cells, or PBMCs; the material itself was cDNA or gDNA.

Authors' methods: Using reference gene primer amplification, nucleated cell counts were estimated. Sequencing used immunoSEQ multiplex PCR; TCRdb keeps in-frame clones, though not all of them. Clone size and V and J calls were adopted from that table, with D and trimming inferred from the DNA. Among roughly 100,000 clones listed, 87% were seen once. Germline V gene sequence: CDR1 SGHNT, CDR2 YYREEE (reference sequence). CDR3 length equals 16 residues. Unmatched junction bases numbered 12, after V lost 4 bases and J lost 5 bases. The source material was peripheral blood. The TCR originated in a middle-aged man with active COVID-19. This chain joins TRBV5-4 and TRBJ1-3; TRBD1 agrees at 7 bases. The CDR3 DNA follows: TGTGCCAGCAGCCCGGGTAGGGGGCGCAGCCGAAACACCATATATTTT. Its protein product is CASSPGRGRSRNTIYF.